The present T cell receptor beta chain was sequenced within a study of cytomegalovirus exposure and HLA in healthy donors. Findings and caveats of the study: In an earlier analysis, productive rearrangement rates for most beta V segments clustered near 87% or 30%. Later genetic work tied a missense DCLRE1C variant to beta-chain V and J trimming. One cluster of highly shared sequence variants probably arose as a sequencing artifact. In a later analysis, at a false discovery rate of 0.05, under 20,000 TCR beta sequences were associated with HLA alleles.

Regarding this clone: Its cognate antigen is unknown.

It was with 60 Vbeta and 13 Jbeta primers that the PCR ran. Using immunoSEQ multiplex PCR, the repertoire was profiled, and TCRdb retains in-frame clones only, with some absent. The sample consists of 120,000 to 150,000 clones, about 79% of them appearing once. Sequencing input: PBMCs. This TCR was sampled from a young woman in good health and CMV-seronegative.

The CDR3, as DNA: TGTGCCAGCAAGCTTGGAGGGGCCGGGAAAGAGACCCAGTACTTC. This codes for CASKLGGAGKETQYF. The gene calls are TRBV5-4 and TRBJ2-5; tentative D call: TRBD2 (6 bases). From germline, CDR1 is SGHNT and CDR2 YYREEE (reference sequence). Trimming took 6 bases from V and 3 from J, leaving 18 bases between them. The CDR3 loop spans 15 amino acids.